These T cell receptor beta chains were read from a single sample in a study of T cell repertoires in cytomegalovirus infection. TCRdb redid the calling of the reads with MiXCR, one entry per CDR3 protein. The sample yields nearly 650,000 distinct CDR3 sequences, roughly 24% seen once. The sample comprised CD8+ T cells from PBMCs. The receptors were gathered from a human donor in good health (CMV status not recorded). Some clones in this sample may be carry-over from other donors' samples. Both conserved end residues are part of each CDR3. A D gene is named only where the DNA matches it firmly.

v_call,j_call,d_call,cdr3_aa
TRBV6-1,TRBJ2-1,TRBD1,CATDRGRLDEQFF
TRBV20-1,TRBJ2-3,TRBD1,CSASSPHLGQGGTDTQYF
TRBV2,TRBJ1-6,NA,CASSIRDVSSYNSPLHF
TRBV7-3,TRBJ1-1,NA,CASSLTRRGNTEAFF
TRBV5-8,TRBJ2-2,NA,CASSSQINTGELFF
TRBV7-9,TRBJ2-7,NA,CASSLAGGIYEQYF
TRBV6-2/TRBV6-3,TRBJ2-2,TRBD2,CASTRGEGATGELFF
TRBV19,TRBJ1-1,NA,CASSIGPANTEAFF
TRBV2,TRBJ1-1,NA,CASSARGGGTEAFF
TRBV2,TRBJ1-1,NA,CASSASPEGYTEAFF
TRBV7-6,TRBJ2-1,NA,CASSSPGSSYNEQFF
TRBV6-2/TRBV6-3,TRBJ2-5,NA,CASSIPNGSYLWTQYF
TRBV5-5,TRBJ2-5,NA,CASSQDTQETQYF
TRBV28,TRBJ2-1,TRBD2,CVSSPAGVPEQFF
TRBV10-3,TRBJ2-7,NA,CAIKEGTPTYEQYF
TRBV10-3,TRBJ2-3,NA,CAIRIPVKGRESSTDTQYF
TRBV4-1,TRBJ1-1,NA,CASSQSTEAFF
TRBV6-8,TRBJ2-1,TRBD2,CANSYLAGVYNEQFF
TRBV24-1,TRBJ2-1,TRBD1,CATSDGQGLGFRYNEQFF
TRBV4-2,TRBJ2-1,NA,CASSHLGDEQFF
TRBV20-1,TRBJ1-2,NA,CSARDPNRGHKTYGYTF
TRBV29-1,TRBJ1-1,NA,CSVVLGTEAFF
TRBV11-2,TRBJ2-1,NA,CASSLALIGEQFF
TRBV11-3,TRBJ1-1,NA,CASSYSGTMNTEAFF
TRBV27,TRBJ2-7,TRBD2,CASRDSGFYEQYF
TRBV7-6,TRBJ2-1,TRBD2,CASSLGTSVLNEQFF
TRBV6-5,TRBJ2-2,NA,CASSYLDNLGGELFF
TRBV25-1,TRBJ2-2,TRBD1,CASSEYGTGAAGELFF
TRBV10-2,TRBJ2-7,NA,CASSDSAYEQYF
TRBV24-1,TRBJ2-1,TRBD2,CATSDTHRSGTSSYNEQFF
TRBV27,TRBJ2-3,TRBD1,CASTSRQGTSTDTQYF
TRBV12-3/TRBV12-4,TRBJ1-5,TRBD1,CASSQGQANQPQHF
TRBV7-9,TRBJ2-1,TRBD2,CASSSGLAGANEQFF
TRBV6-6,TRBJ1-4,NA,CASSLRDTVFF
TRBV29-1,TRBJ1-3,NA,CSVVFGEAGNTIYF
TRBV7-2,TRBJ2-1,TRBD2,CASSLWPGLAGGSSYNEQFF
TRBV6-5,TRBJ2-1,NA,CASSYGVSYNEQFF
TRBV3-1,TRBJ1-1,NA,CASSQYQVETEAFF
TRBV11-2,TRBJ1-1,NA,CASSYPGGRRDTEAFF
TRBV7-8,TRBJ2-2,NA,CASSLGRGLTNTGELFF
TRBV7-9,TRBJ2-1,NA,CASSPENQAYNEQFF
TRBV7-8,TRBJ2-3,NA,CASSGRWGRDEGDTQYF
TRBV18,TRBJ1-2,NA,CASSPVTELNYGYTF
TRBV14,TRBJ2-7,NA,CASNQDRKGDYEQYF
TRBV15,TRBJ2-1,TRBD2,CATSKDSLVAGGRQGQFF
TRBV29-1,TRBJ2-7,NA,CSVLWGPSYEQYF
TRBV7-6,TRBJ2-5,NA,CASSLGEEETQYF
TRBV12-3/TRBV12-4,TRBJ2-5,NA,CASADREDQETQYF
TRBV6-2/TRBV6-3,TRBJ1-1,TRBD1,CASRKTGTGILKDEAFF
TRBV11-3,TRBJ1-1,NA,CASSTGTGTEAFF
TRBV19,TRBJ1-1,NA,CASTGWGTNTEAFF
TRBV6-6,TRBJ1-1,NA,CASRRPGDAEAFF
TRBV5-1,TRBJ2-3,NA,CASMTDTLPVSTDTQYF
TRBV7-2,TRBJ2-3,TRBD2,CASDVAGPGTDTQYF
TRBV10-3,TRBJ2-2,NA,CAARAPTGELFF
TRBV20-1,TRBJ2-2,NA,CSARDPQGGELFF
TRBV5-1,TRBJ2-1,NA,CASRTSTGKQFF
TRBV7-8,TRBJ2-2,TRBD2,CASVGGWNTGELFF
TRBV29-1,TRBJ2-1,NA,CSATRGANEQFF